The 22 T cell receptor beta chains given below trace back to one sample, sequenced in a study of patients and donors after allogeneic stem cell transplantation. TCRdb analysed the RT-PCR reads with MiXCR anew, one entry per CDR3 protein. The sample lists about 110,000 distinct CDR3 sequences, around 33% occurring once. Specimen: blood, either unsorted or a sorted T cell fraction (not recorded which). The receptors here all came from a human donor who was either an allogeneic HSCT recipient or a stem cell or donor lymphocyte infusion donor (not recorded which). It is not recorded whose cells these are; they may come from a transplant donor.

This clonotype was detected only once. The chain recombines TRBV12-3 or TRBV12-4 with TRBJ2-1; D is possibly TRBD2 (6 bases). With 3 bases removed from V and 0 bases from J, the gap between germline ends came to 12 bases. The CDR3 sequence is 16 residues long. CDR3 sequence (DNA): TGTGCCAGCAGTTTTTGGATGACTAGCTCCTACAATGAGCAGTTCTTC. The encoded protein is CASSFWMTSSYNEQFF.

The chain carries TRBV5-5 and TRBJ2-4; the D is unclear. The CDR3 loop spans 16 amino acids. Trimming removed 0 bases from V and 0 bases from J, with 10 bases in between. Germline CDR1 is SGHKS and CDR2 is YYEKEE (reference sequence). The CDR3 nucleotides read TGTGCCAGCAGCTTGGCTGGCAGTGTAGCCAAAAACATTCAGTACTTC. It translates to CASSLAGSVAKNIQYF.

This clonotype was counted a few times. J is TRBJ1-1 and V is TRBV3-1; no clear D gene. CDR1 is LGHDT, CDR2 YNNKEL, per germline (reference sequence). Trimming took 4 bases from V and 12 from J, leaving 21 bases between them. There are 14 residues in the CDR3. CDR3 amino acids: CASSPSSFVGSTFF. The CDR3 region has the DNA TGTGCCAGCAGCCCGAGCTCCTTCGTTGGATCGACTTTCTTT.

A few counts support this clonotype. The V gene is TRBV7-2, the J gene TRBJ1-4; maybe TRBD1 (6 bases). This CDR3 spans 15 amino acids. Looked up from germline, CDR1 is SGHTA and CDR2 is FQGNSA. V gave up 4 bases and J gave up 3 bases, with 12 bases separating them. The CDR3 DNA reads TGTGCCAGCAGCTCAGCCGGGACACCTAATGAAAAACTGTTTTTT. Translating it yields CASSSAGTPNEKLFF. The full variable domain, with the rest looked up from reference TRBV7-2 and TRBJ1-4, is GAGVSQSPSNKVTEKGKDVELRCDPISGHTALYWYRQSLGQGLEFLIYFQGNSAPDKSGLPSDRFSAERTGGSVSTLTIQRTQQEDSAVYLCASSSAGTPNEKLFFGSGTQLSVL.

This clonotype was counted a single time. The V and J genes are TRBV24-1 and TRBJ2-2; D ambiguous. V was cut by 12 bases and J by 3 bases, with 4 bases left in between. Germline values: CDR1 KGHDR, CDR2 SFDVKD. This CDR3 has 10 amino acids. CDR3 sequence reads: CAPHTGELFF. DNA for the CDR3: TGTGCCCCGCACACCGGGGAGCTGTTTTTT.

V usage is TRBV6-2 or TRBV6-3 and J usage is TRBJ1-2; a weak D match, TRBD1 (5 bases). V was trimmed by 6 bases and J by 5 bases, leaving 16 bases between them. Germline-derived CDR1 and CDR2 are MNHEY and SVGEGT. The CDR3 is 14 amino acids. The CDR3 nucleotides read TGTGCCAGCAGAAACCCGGGACTTCGATATGGCTACACCTTC. Translating gives CASRNPGLRYGYTF.

The chain employs TRBV7-2 and TRBJ2-5; the D gene is possibly TRBD1 (6 bases). In germline, CDR1 is SGHTA, CDR2 FQGNSA. The length of the CDR3 is 14 residues. The ends were cut back, 5 bases at V and 10 bases at J, with 20 bases in the middle. In DNA form, the CDR3 reads TGTGCCAGCAGCGGCCTGGCCTGGGGGCGAGACCAGTACTTC. It specifies CASSGLAWGRDQYF.

The chain combines TRBV30 with TRBJ1-4, with a tentative D call TRBD1 (6 bases). V lost 1 base and J 3 bases, leaving 9 bases between the germline ends. CDR3 length equals 14 residues. Germline CDR1 is GTSNPN and CDR2 is SVGIG (reference sequence). CDR3 residues: CAWSEGGSNEKLFF. The CDR3 DNA follows: TGTGCCTGGAGTGAAGGGGGTTCTAATGAAAAACTGTTTTTT.

This clonotype was observed a few times. The chain couples TRBV5-5 to TRBJ2-1; possibly TRBD2 for D (6 bases). Germline CDR1 is SGHKS and CDR2 is YYEKEE (reference sequence). The V gene lost 1 base and the J gene lost 0 bases, with 14 bases spanning the gap. This CDR3 region has 17 residues. This CDR3 is CASSLHGSGDSYNEQFF. As DNA, the CDR3 is TGTGCCAGCAGCTTGCATGGTTCGGGGGACTCCTACAATGAGCAGTTCTTC.

This clonotype came up once. The conserved phenylalanine or tryptophan normally closing the CDR3 is absent here, so this likely arose from a read error. The chain combines TRBV24-1 with TRBJ2-3; D is undetermined. V was trimmed by 2 bases and J by 2 bases, leaving 4 bases between them. Germline V gene lookup returns CDR1 KGHDR and CDR2 SFDVKD. The CDR3 is made up of 13 amino acids. CDR3 in DNA: TGTGCCACCAGTGATTATGCCACAGATACGCAGTATATT. Its protein product is CATSDYATDTQYI.

V usage is TRBV4-2 and J usage is TRBJ1-6; D not certain. The V gene's germline CDR1 is LGHNA and CDR2 YNFKEQ. CDR3 size: 19 residues. V lost 0 bases to trimming and J lost 0 bases, with 15 bases between them. DNA for the CDR3: TGTGCCAGCAGCCAAGAGGCCTGGGGTTCTAGCTCCTATAATTCACCCCTCCACTTT. Protein product: CASSQEAWGSSSYNSPLHF.

The chain has TRBV27 and TRBJ1-5; D not certain. The CDR3 contains 12 residues. CDR1 and CDR2 from the germline V gene are MNHEY and SMNVEV (reference sequence). With 5 bases removed from V and 3 bases from J, the gap between germline ends came to 5 bases. The chain's CDR3 is CASSKTNQPQHF. The CDR3 bases are TGTGCCAGCAGTAAGACCAATCAGCCCCAGCATTTT.

The rearrangement joins TRBV20-1 to TRBJ2-3; D is possibly TRBD1 or TRBD2 (5 bases each). V was cut by 5 bases and J by 3 bases, with 15 bases left in between. Germline V gene data show CDR1 as DFQATT and CDR2 as SNEGSKA (reference sequence). This CDR3 region has 14 residues. The CDR3 coding sequence is TGCAGTGCTGGTGGGGGAGTGAGGACAGATACGCAGTATTTT. This codes for CSAGGGVRTDTQYF.

The chain is built from TRBV12-3 or TRBV12-4 and TRBJ2-3, with TRBD2 matching over 9 bases. The junction had 9 bases not matched to a gene; V was cut back by 6 bases and J by 8 bases. There are 14 residues in the CDR3. CDR3 amino acids: CASRPGLAGGTQYF. The CDR3 nucleotides read TGTGCCAGCAGACCGGGACTAGCCGGTGGTACGCAGTATTTT.

The rearrangement uses TRBV7-8 and TRBJ2-3; TRBD2 might be the D (6 bases). The germline gives CDR1 SGHVS, CDR2 FQNEAQ. The CDR3 length is 15 residues. V shed 5 bases and J shed 6 bases, with 18 bases lying between them. The chain's CDR3 is CASSPRGTGEDTQYF. The DNA of the CDR3 is TGTGCCAGCAGCCCGAGAGGAACGGGGGAGGATACGCAGTATTTT. The entire variable domain, with the rest obtained from reference TRBV7-8 and TRBJ2-3, is as follows: GAGVSQSPRYKVAKRGQDVALRCDPISGHVSLFWYQQALGQGPEFLTYFQNEAQLDKSGLPSDRFFAERPEGSVSTLKIQRTQQEDSAVYLCASSPRGTGEDTQYFGPGTRLTVL.

This rearrangement joins TRBV28 to TRBJ2-7; no reliable D call. Germline V gives CDR1 MDHEN, CDR2 SYDVKM. V dropped 2 bases and J dropped 3 bases, with 8 bases sitting between them. The CDR3 sequence is 13 residues long. This CDR3 is CASSLRQDYEQYF. Written as DNA, the CDR3 is TGTGCCAGCAGTTTACGGCAGGACTACGAGCAGTACTTC. Full variable domain (missing parts from reference TRBV28 and TRBJ2-7): DVKVTQSSRYLVKRTGEKVFLECVQDMDHENMFWYRQDPGLGLRLIYFSYDVKMKEKGDIPEGYSVSREKKERFSLILESASTNQTSMYLCASSLRQDYEQYFGPGTRLTVT.

The genes are TRBV12-3 or TRBV12-4 and TRBJ1-1; D remains unclear. The V end lost 2 bases, the J end lost 5 bases, and 15 bases lay between the germline ends. This CDR3 is built from 15 residues. The CDR3 is CASSLPTVFGTEAFF. The CDR3 coding sequence is TGTGCCAGCAGTTTACCCACAGTCTTCGGGACTGAAGCTTTCTTT.

This clonotype was seen a few times. The V call is TRBV12-3 or TRBV12-4, the J call TRBJ2-1, with 13 bases lining up with TRBD2. V was pared by 3 bases and J by 8 bases, with 7 bases of the junction left unmatched. CDR3 length: 16 amino acids. DNA of the CDR3: TGTGCCAGCAGTTTTGGGACTAGCGGGAAGGGCCATGAGCAGTTCTTC. This sequence encodes CASSFGTSGKGHEQFF.

This sequence joins TRBV20-1 and TRBJ2-7, with D possibly TRBD2 on 5 matching bases. The V end was cut by 3 bases, the J end by 0 bases, with 12 bases between. This CDR3 is built from 14 residues. Germline assignment: CDR1 DFQATT and CDR2 SNEGSKA (reference sequence). The CDR3, as DNA: TGCAGTGCTAGTGTCGGGATCAGCTCCTACGAGCAGTACTTC. It specifies CSASVGISSYEQYF.

This clonotype was observed once. The genes are TRBV7-8 and TRBJ2-4; D gene uncertain. In germline, CDR1 is SGHVS, CDR2 FQNEAQ. The ends were cut back, 2 bases at V and 6 bases at J, with 8 bases in the middle. This CDR3 has 13 amino acids. The CDR3 sequence is CASSLLGPNIQYF. The CDR3 DNA is TGTGCCAGCAGCTTATTGGGCCCAAACATTCAGTACTTC.

This clonotype was recorded at least ten times. The V call is TRBV12-3 or TRBV12-4, the J call TRBJ2-1, with 11 bases identical to TRBD2. The CDR3 contains 18 residues. Germline trimming cut 4 bases from V and 7 bases from J; bases unmatched to any gene: 15. The CDR3 protein is CASSSRRLAGFPSNEQFF. The CDR3 region has the DNA TGTGCCAGCAGTTCACGAAGACTAGCGGGATTCCCTTCGAATGAGCAGTTCTTC.

V is TRBV6-5 and J is TRBJ1-1; D is undetermined. The CDR3 consists of 14 residues. V dropped 6 bases and J dropped 1 base, with 12 bases sitting between them. The V gene's germline CDR1 is MNHEY and CDR2 SVGAGI. DNA of the CDR3: TGTGCCAGCAGCCCCGGGAGGAGGAACACTGAAGCTTTCTTT. Encoded protein: CASSPGRRNTEAFF.